Shown below are 18 T cell receptor beta chains from a single sample sequenced in a study of breast tumors, draining lymph nodes, adjacent tissues. Using its own MiXCR run on the multiplex PCR reads, TCRdb lists one record per CDR3 protein. The top ten clones hold about 30% of a sample with about 14,000 distinct CDR3 sequences, roughly 50% of them seen once. Sequences were obtained from tumor-adjacent breast tissue. The receptors originated from a female donor with breast cancer. Some clones in this sample may be carry-over from other donors' samples.

The genes are TRBV11-2 and TRBJ2-3; D is unclear. This CDR3 region has 12 residues. Per germline, CDR1 SGHAT and CDR2 FQNNGV. V shed 5 bases and J shed 6 bases, with 9 bases lying between them. The CDR3 coding sequence is TGTGCCAGCAGCCCCCTCGTGGATACGCAGTATTTT. Encoded protein: CASSPLVDTQYF.

This clonotype was picked up a small number of times. The rearrangement joins TRBV11-1 to TRBJ2-7; the match to TRBD1 covers 7 bases. From germline, CDR1 is SGHAT and CDR2 FQDESV (reference sequence). The CDR3 consists of 14 residues. The ends lost 5 bases at V and 4 bases at J; junction bases unmatched: 8. The CDR3 nucleotides are TGTGCCAGCAGCGTTCGGACAGGAAAGTACGAGCAGTACTTC. Translated, it gives CASSVRTGKYEQYF.

Of note for this clonotype: The junction departs from the called germline gene at one end, perhaps through a read error. The V call is TRBV7-8, the J call TRBJ2-5; the match to TRBD2 covers 10 bases. Looked up from germline, CDR1 is SGHVS and CDR2 is FQNEAQ. CDR3 length: 15 amino acids. DNA of the CDR3: TGTGTCAGCAGCTTATCAGCGGGGGGGCGTGAGACCCAGTACTTC. It translates to CVSSLSAGGRETQYF.

This clonotype is medium-sized in the sample. The chain is built from TRBV5-1 and TRBJ2-7; the D is unclear. CDR1 and CDR2 from the germline V gene are SGHRS and YFSETQ. This CDR3 region has 14 residues. The ends were cut back, 4 bases at V and 0 bases at J, with 11 bases in the middle. In DNA form, the CDR3 reads TGCGCCAGCAGCGGGTCAGGCTACTCCTACGAGCAGTACTTC. It translates to CASSGSGYSYEQYF.

The V gene is TRBV6-5, the J gene TRBJ2-7, with TRBD1 matching 8 bases. The CDR3 spans 13 residues. V was pared by 5 bases and J by 4 bases, with 4 bases of the junction left unmatched. Germline CDR1 and CDR2: MNHEY and SVGAGI. CDR3 bases: TGTGCCAGCAGTAGGGACAGGAGGTACGAGCAGTACTTC. Its protein product is CASSRDRRYEQYF.

This clonotype was seen just once. V is TRBV5-1 and J is TRBJ2-7; 13 nucleotides match TRBD2. Germline V gives CDR1 SGHRS, CDR2 YFSETQ. The CDR3 spans 18 residues. After removal of 0 bases from V and 6 bases from J, the junction contained 12 bases not matched to a gene. The CDR3 nucleotides read TGCGCCAGCAGCTTGGCCCGGACTAGCGGGAGTCCTCCCGCCGAGCAGTACTTC. Protein: CASSLARTSGSPPAEQYF.

This clonotype was observed at least ten times. This could be a read error, since a much larger clone is one nucleotide away. The chain has TRBV6-1 and TRBJ1-2, with 8 nucleotides matching TRBD1. The CDR3 totals 14 residues. J lost 10 bases, V lost 6 bases, and 13 bases had no gene match. Germline V lookup: CDR1 MNHNS, CDR2 SASEGT. The CDR3 region is CASRPGGQTTFYTF. CDR3 nucleotide sequence: TGTGCCAGCAGGCCAGGGGGCCAAACCACCTTCTACACCTTC.

A few counts support this clonotype. The chain employs TRBV4-3 and TRBJ1-2, with 8 nucleotides matching TRBD1. This CDR3 is 15 amino acids long. Germline CDR1 is LGHNA and CDR2 is YSLEER. V lost 3 bases and J lost 2; bases outside the gene matches: 5. DNA for the CDR3: TGCGCCAGCAGCCAGGAGACAGGGGCCAACTATGGCTACACCTTC. Its protein is CASSQETGANYGYTF.

Within the sample, this clonotype is medium-sized (0.01 to 0.1%). J is TRBJ2-5 and V is TRBV19; 7 nucleotides align to TRBD1. Germline assignment: CDR1 LNHDA and CDR2 SQIVND (reference sequence). There are 14 residues in the CDR3. With 4 bases clipped from V and 5 bases from J, the junction kept 7 bases outside the gene matches. This CDR3 reads CASSTTGISETQYF. The CDR3 region has the DNA TGTGCCAGTAGTACGACAGGGATCAGCGAGACCCAGTACTTC.

This clonotype was observed a few times. A much larger clone differs by one base, so this may be a read error. The chain joins TRBV12-3 or TRBV12-4 to TRBJ2-4; perhaps TRBD2 as D (6 bases). The germline V and J ends were trimmed by 3 bases and 4 bases, with 13 bases remaining between them. The CDR3 consists of 15 residues. The CDR3 nucleotides read TGTGCCAGCAGTTTCGTGGGACTGGGAAAAAACATTCAGTACTTC. Its protein is CASSFVGLGKNIQYF.

About this clonotype itself: One junction end does not reproduce the germline sequence, and a read error may be involved. This chain links TRBV5-1 with TRBJ2-3; D ambiguous. Per germline, CDR1 SGHRS and CDR2 YFSETQ. This CDR3 spans 15 amino acids. CDR3 DNA sequence: TGCGCCAGCAGCTTGGCACCAGCCACGCCAGATGCGCAGTATTTC. Encoded protein: CASSLAPATPDAQYF.

The chain uses TRBV24-1 and TRBJ2-1; 10 bases map to TRBD2. Trimming cost V 5 bases and J 9 bases; bases outside gene matches: 9. The CDR3 covers 15 residues. Germline V gives CDR1 KGHDR, CDR2 SFDVKD. CDR3 protein: CATSGQREGFGEQFF. CDR3 in DNA: TGTGCCACCAGTGGGCAGCGGGAGGGTTTCGGTGAGCAGTTCTTC.

This clonotype was counted many times. The chain links TRBV7-6 to TRBJ2-1, with TRBD2 as a possible D gene (6 bases). V was clipped by 2 bases and J by 6 bases, with 11 bases between them. Germline V gene data show CDR1 as SGHVS and CDR2 as FNYEAQ. This CDR3 region has 14 residues. The chain's CDR3 is CASSLTGVGNEQFF. CDR3 coding DNA: TGTGCCAGCAGCTTAACGGGAGTTGGCAATGAGCAGTTCTTC.

With respect to this clonotype: This sequence may be a read error, since a much larger clone differs from it by one base. This chain joins TRBV7-9 and TRBJ1-1; D gene uncertain. The germline V gene has CDR1 SEHNR and CDR2 FQNEAQ (reference sequence). V lost 5 bases to trimming and J lost 0 bases, with 10 bases between them. CDR3 length: 14 residues. The CDR3 bases are TGTGCCAGCAGCCCACCAGCGTTGAACACTGAAGCTTTCTTT. It specifies CASSPPALNTEAFF.

The chain employs TRBV6-1 and TRBJ1-5; tentative D call: TRBD1 (5 bases). V was clipped by 6 bases and J by 3 bases, with 9 bases between them. This CDR3 has 13 residues. In germline, CDR1 is MNHNS, CDR2 SASEGT. The CDR3 DNA follows: TGTGCCAGCAGCAGGGAGCCCAATCAGCCCCAGCATTTT. This translates into CASSREPNQPQHF.

Note on this clonotype: Here the CDR3 omits its conserved ending phenylalanine or tryptophan, so a read error is the likely source. The chain is built from TRBV5-4 and TRBJ2-7; D gene uncertain. The germline V gene encodes CDR1 SGHNT and CDR2 YYREEE (reference sequence). CDR3 size: 12 residues. DNA of the CDR3: TGCGCCAGCAGCTGGAGAGATTACGAGCAGTACTCC. Its protein is CASSWRDYEQYS.

This clonotype was observed a single time. The chain uses TRBV12-3 or TRBV12-4 and TRBJ2-6; TRBD1 or TRBD2 may be the D gene (5 bases each). CDR3 length: 17 residues. V was shortened by 7 bases and J by 0 bases, with 16 bases between the two germline ends. CDR3 in amino acids: CASKSGQISSGANVLTF. The CDR3 DNA sequence: TGTGCCAGCAAATCGGGGCAGATAAGCTCTGGGGCCAACGTCCTGACTTTC.

The chain is built from TRBV7-2 and TRBJ2-5; D may match TRBD1 or TRBD2 (5 bases each). This CDR3 spans 14 amino acids. Germline values: CDR1 SGHTA, CDR2 FQGNSA. The germline V and J ends were trimmed by 2 bases and 5 bases, with 12 bases remaining between them. CDR3 amino acids: CASSLQGRRETQYF. DNA of the CDR3: TGTGCCAGCAGCTTACAGGGTCGGAGGGAGACCCAGTACTTC.